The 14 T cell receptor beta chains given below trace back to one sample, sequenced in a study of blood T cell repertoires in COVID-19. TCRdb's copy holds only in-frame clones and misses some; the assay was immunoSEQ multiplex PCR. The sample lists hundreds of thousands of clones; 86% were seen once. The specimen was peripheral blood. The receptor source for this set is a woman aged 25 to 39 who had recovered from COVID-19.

The DNA of the CDR3 is TGTGCCAGCAGCTTGGGACAGGGTAGGAATCGTGGGGCCAACGTCCTGACTTTC. Protein product: CASSLGQGRNRGANVLTF. The rearrangement joins TRBV5-6 to TRBJ2-6; 7 nucleotides agree with TRBD1. Germline-derived CDR1 and CDR2 are SGHDT and YYEEEE. V was clipped by 0 bases and J by 3 bases; unmatched bases: 9. The length of the CDR3 is 18 residues.

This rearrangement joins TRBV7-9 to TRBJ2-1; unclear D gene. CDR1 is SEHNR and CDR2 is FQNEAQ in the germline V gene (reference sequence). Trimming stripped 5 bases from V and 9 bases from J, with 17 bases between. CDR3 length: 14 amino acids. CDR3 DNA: TGTGCCAGCAGCCCCGGGTTCCACGAAGGTGAGCAGTTCTTC. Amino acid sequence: CASSPGFHEGEQFF.

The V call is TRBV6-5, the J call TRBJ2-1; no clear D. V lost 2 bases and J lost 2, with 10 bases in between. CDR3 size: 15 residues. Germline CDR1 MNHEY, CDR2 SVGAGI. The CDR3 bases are TGTGCCAGCAGTTACGGGCAGACGACCTACAATGAGCAGTTCTTC. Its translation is CASSYGQTTYNEQFF.

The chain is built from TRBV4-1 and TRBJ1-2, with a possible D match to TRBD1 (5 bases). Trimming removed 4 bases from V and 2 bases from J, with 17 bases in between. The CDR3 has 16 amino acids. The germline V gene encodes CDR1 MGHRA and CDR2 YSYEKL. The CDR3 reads CASSRLPQGENYGYTF. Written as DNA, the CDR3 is TGCGCCAGCAGCCGACTCCCTCAGGGTGAGAACTATGGCTACACCTTC.

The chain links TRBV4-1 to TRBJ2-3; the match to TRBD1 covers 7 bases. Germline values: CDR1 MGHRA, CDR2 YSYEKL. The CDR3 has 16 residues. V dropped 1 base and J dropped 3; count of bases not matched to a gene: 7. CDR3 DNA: TGCGCCAGCAGCCAAGGGGCAGGGGGTGGAACAGATACGCAGTATTTT. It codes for CASSQGAGGGTDTQYF.

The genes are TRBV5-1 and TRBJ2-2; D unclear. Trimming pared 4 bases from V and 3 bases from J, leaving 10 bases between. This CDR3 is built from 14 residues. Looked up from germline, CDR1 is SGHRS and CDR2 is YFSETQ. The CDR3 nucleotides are TGCGCCAGCAGCCCCCAGGTTGACACCGGGGAGCTGTTTTTT. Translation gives CASSPQVDTGELFF. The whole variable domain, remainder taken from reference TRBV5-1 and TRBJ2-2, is KAGVTQTPRYLIKTRGQQVTLSCSPISGHRSVSWYQQTPGQGLQFLFEYFSETQRNKGNFPGRFSGRQFSNSRSEMNVSTLELGDSALYLCASSPQVDTGELFFGEGSRLTVL.

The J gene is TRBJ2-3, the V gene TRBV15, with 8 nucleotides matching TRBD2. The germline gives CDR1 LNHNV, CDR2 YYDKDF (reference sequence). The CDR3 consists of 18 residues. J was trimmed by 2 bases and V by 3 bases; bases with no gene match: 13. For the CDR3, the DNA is TGTGCCACCAGCAGCTTCCTGACTAGCGAGGGGCTCACAGATACGCAGTATTTT. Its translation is CATSSFLTSEGLTDTQYF.

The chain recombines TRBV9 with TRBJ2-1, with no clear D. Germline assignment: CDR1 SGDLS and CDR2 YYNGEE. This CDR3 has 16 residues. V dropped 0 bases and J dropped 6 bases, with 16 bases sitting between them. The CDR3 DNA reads TGTGCCAGCAGCGTAGGGTTCCTCCCTATCGGCAATGAGCAGTTCTTC. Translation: CASSVGFLPIGNEQFF.

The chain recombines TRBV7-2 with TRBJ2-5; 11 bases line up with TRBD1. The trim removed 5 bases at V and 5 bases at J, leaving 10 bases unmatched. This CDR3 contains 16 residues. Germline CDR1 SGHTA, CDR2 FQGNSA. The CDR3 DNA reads TGTGCCAGCAGCCATCGGGACAGGGGGGGCCTTGAGACCCAGTACTTC. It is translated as CASSHRDRGGLETQYF.

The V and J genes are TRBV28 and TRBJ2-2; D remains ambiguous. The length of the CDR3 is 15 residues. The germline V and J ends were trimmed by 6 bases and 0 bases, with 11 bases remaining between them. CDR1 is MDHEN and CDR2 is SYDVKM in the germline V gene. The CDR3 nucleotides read TGTGCCAGCAGCCCAAGCCTCGCGAACACCGGGGAGCTGTTTTTT. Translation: CASSPSLANTGELFF.

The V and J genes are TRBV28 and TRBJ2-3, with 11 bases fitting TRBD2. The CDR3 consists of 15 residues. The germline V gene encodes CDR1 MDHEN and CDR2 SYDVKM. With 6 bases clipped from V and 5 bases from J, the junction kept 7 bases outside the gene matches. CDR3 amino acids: CASRPTSGKIDTQYF. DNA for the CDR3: TGTGCCAGCAGACCGACTAGCGGGAAAATAGATACGCAGTATTTT.

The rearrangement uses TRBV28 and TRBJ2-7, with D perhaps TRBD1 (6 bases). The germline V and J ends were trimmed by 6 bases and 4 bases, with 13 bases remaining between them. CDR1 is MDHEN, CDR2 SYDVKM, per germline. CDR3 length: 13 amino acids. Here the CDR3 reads CASRDTGLYEQYF. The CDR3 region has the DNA TGTGCCAGCAGAGATACAGGGCTATACGAGCAGTACTTC.

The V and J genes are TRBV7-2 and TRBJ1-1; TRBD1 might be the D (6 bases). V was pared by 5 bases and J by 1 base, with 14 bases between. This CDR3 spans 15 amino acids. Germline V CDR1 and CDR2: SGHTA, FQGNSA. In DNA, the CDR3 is TGTGCCAGCAGCACCTACAGGGTCCCGAACACTGAAGCTTTCTTT. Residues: CASSTYRVPNTEAFF.

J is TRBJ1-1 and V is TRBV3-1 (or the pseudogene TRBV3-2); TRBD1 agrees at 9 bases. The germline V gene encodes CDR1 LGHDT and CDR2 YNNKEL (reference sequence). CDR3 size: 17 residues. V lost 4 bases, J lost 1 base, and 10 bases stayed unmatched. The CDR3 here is CASSPVPGQGTNTEAFF. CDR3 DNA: TGTGCCAGCAGCCCCGTCCCGGGACAGGGAACGAACACTGAAGCTTTCTTT.